The rows below give T cell receptor beta chains drawn from one sample of a study of identical twins. A single record per CDR3 protein comes from TCRdb applying MiXCR to the 5' RACE reads. The sample lists approximately 350,000 distinct CDR3 sequences; roughly an eighth were seen once. This same sample was also taken into another study, of yellow fever vaccine responses in identical twins.

The sample was CD8+ T cells sorted from blood. These receptors came from a woman between 18 and 29 years old in good health. Both conserved end residues are part of each CDR3. Fields, in order: clone size, D gene, V gene, CDR3 protein. D genes are given only for firm matches. Only some rows state a clone size, as once, few, many or a class for expanded clones.

abundance: many; d_gene: -; v_gene: TRBV4-1; CDR3aa: CASSPTTAYNEQFF
abundance: many; d_gene: -; v_gene: TRBV4-1; CDR3aa: CASSLAIDPNTEAFF
abundance: few; d_gene: -; v_gene: TRBV10-2; CDR3aa: CASSESGRSSYEQYF
abundance: few; d_gene: -; v_gene: TRBV4-2; CDR3aa: CASSQEQGPPQETQYF
abundance: few; d_gene: -; v_gene: TRBV10-3; CDR3aa: CAISESNPGPEETQYF
abundance: -; d_gene: TRBD2; v_gene: TRBV27; CDR3aa: CASTLLAELQKGYNEQFF
abundance: -; d_gene: TRBD1; v_gene: TRBV20-1; CDR3aa: CSAFEGQNYNSPLHF
abundance: few; d_gene: -; v_gene: TRBV10-3; CDR3aa: CAMTSYHNEQFF
abundance: few; d_gene: TRBD1; v_gene: TRBV12-5; CDR3aa: CASSPRGQINEKLFF
abundance: -; d_gene: -; v_gene: TRBV20-1; CDR3aa: CSAPSGFGEQFF
abundance: -; d_gene: -; v_gene: TRBV12-3/TRBV12-4; CDR3aa: CASSFSLAEQFF
abundance: -; d_gene: -; v_gene: TRBV7-9; CDR3aa: CASSLTYTGELFF
abundance: -; d_gene: TRBD2; v_gene: TRBV24-1; CDR3aa: CATSDAISGSITDTQYF
abundance: -; d_gene: -; v_gene: TRBV12-3/TRBV12-4; CDR3aa: CASSRQVREQYF
abundance: many; d_gene: -; v_gene: TRBV4-2; CDR3aa: CASSQDGGSGGDTQYF
abundance: -; d_gene: -; v_gene: TRBV28; CDR3aa: CASSFVTASTDTQYF
abundance: -; d_gene: TRBD2; v_gene: TRBV11-1; CDR3aa: CASSHSTGTSGITYTGELFF
abundance: many; d_gene: -; v_gene: TRBV10-3; CDR3aa: CAISNTQGRDTIYF
abundance: many; d_gene: -; v_gene: TRBV11-2; CDR3aa: CASSLGPLAKDIQYF
abundance: many; d_gene: -; v_gene: TRBV5-5; CDR3aa: CASSVTETTGELFF
abundance: -; d_gene: TRBD2; v_gene: TRBV24-1; CDR3aa: CATSDGGTSGRYEQYF
abundance: many; d_gene: -; v_gene: TRBV5-1; CDR3aa: CASSYARLETTDTQYF
abundance: few; d_gene: -; v_gene: TRBV28; CDR3aa: CASSLGRAGTSTDTQYF
abundance: few; d_gene: TRBD2; v_gene: TRBV20-1; CDR3aa: CSARAPGLAGYNEQFF
abundance: few; d_gene: TRBD1; v_gene: TRBV11-2; CDR3aa: CASSLDRDRGITDTQYF
abundance: few; d_gene: TRBD1; v_gene: TRBV4-1; CDR3aa: CASSQSQGISGNTIYF
abundance: -; d_gene: -; v_gene: TRBV3-1; CDR3aa: CASSQEGGQRNEKLFF
abundance: -; d_gene: -; v_gene: TRBV11-3; CDR3aa: CASSPRDSHNDQFF
abundance: few; d_gene: TRBD2; v_gene: TRBV12-3/TRBV12-4; CDR3aa: CASSLAPAGGKETQYF
abundance: -; d_gene: -; v_gene: TRBV7-9; CDR3aa: CASSLPATNEKLFF
abundance: few; d_gene: TRBD1; v_gene: TRBV9; CDR3aa: CASSVSTGRNTEAFF
abundance: -; d_gene: -; v_gene: TRBV27; CDR3aa: CASGGLQETQYF
abundance: few; d_gene: -; v_gene: TRBV10-2; CDR3aa: CASSRGLADTQYF
abundance: many; d_gene: TRBD2; v_gene: TRBV4-1; CDR3aa: CASSQEGLAEETQYF
abundance: -; d_gene: -; v_gene: TRBV14; CDR3aa: CASSLSPGVGANEQFF
abundance: few; d_gene: -; v_gene: TRBV7-2; CDR3aa: CASSLAFESSTDTQYF
abundance: few; d_gene: -; v_gene: TRBV13; CDR3aa: CASSLRGEGELFF
abundance: many; d_gene: -; v_gene: TRBV29-1; CDR3aa: CSVPKASHGTEAFF
abundance: few; d_gene: -; v_gene: TRBV7-6; CDR3aa: CASSLEAFRDTQYF
abundance: -; d_gene: -; v_gene: TRBV7-8; CDR3aa: CASSLEARGNGNQPQHF
abundance: few; d_gene: TRBD2; v_gene: TRBV13; CDR3aa: CASSLRTSGRDEDTQYF
abundance: -; d_gene: -; v_gene: TRBV2; CDR3aa: CAIRSVYEQYF
abundance: -; d_gene: -; v_gene: TRBV7-9; CDR3aa: CASSGTSSNADTQYF
abundance: few; d_gene: TRBD2; v_gene: TRBV28; CDR3aa: CASSSPRGGGHNEQFF
abundance: many; d_gene: TRBD2; v_gene: TRBV11-2; CDR3aa: CASSPPGLAIPYNEQFF
abundance: many; d_gene: TRBD2; v_gene: TRBV20-1; CDR3aa: CSARDRTAGAIYEQYF
abundance: -; d_gene: TRBD1; v_gene: TRBV12-3/TRBV12-4; CDR3aa: CASRGQWHSYEQYF
abundance: -; d_gene: -; v_gene: TRBV3-1; CDR3aa: CASSQIESSYEQYF
abundance: -; d_gene: -; v_gene: TRBV2; CDR3aa: CASSETADLGTQYF
abundance: few; d_gene: TRBD1; v_gene: TRBV4-1; CDR3aa: CASSHGQGWRNEQFF
abundance: -; d_gene: TRBD1; v_gene: TRBV3-1; CDR3aa: CASSSPRDRLYNEQFF
abundance: -; d_gene: -; v_gene: TRBV27; CDR3aa: CASSTLQGRDQPQHF